The 18 T cell receptor beta chains given below trace back to one sample, sequenced in a study of post-analysis software for immune sequencing data. Unique molecular identifiers were present in the TCR beta cDNA libraries. TCRdb itself ran the PCR reads through MiXCR, one entry per CDR3 protein. Among about 460,000 distinct CDR3 sequences listed, roughly 45% were seen once. General study points: Patients used five TRBV segments, including TRBV5-6, TRBV5-1 and TRBV20-1, more often than controls.

Antigens for these TCRs are unknown. Sequencing was carried out using blood. These receptors were taken from a girl aged 5 to 17 with multiple sclerosis.

This rearrangement joins TRBV7-9 to TRBJ2-7, with TRBD2 matching over 10 bases. The germline CDR1 and CDR2 sequences are SEHNR and FQNEAQ (reference sequence). This CDR3 is 16 amino acids long. V trimming: 8 bases; J trimming: 5 bases; junction bases outside the gene matches: 15. In DNA, the CDR3 is TGTGCCAGCCACGACTGGAGAGCGGGAGGGCCAGACGAGCAGTACTTC. This sequence encodes CASHDWRAGGPDEQYF.

The chain couples TRBV4-3 to TRBJ2-1; TRBD2 aligns across 10 bases. Unmatched junction bases numbered 10, after V lost 2 bases and J lost 0 bases. Germline lookup yields CDR1 LGHNA and CDR2 YSLEER. CDR3 length: 19 residues. The CDR3 DNA reads as TGCGCCAGCAGCCAAACAGCGGGAGGGCCCCTAAGCTCCTACAATGAGCAGTTCTTC. Translated, it gives CASSQTAGGPLSSYNEQFF.

The V call is TRBV5-1, the J call TRBJ2-5; 7 nucleotides align to TRBD2. Germline loops: CDR1 SGHRS, CDR2 YFSETQ. V was clipped by 2 bases and J by 4 bases; unmatched bases: 5. The CDR3 is 14 amino acids. The CDR3 reads CASSLTSEAETQYF. CDR3 nucleotides: TGCGCCAGCAGCTTAACTAGCGAGGCAGAGACCCAGTACTTC.

The rearrangement joins TRBV28 to TRBJ2-7; D tentatively fits TRBD1 or TRBD2 (5 bases each). This CDR3 comprises 15 residues. Germline loops: CDR1 MDHEN, CDR2 SYDVKM. V dropped 5 bases and J dropped 2 bases, with 16 bases sitting between them. DNA of the CDR3: TGTGCCAGCAGTGCGGCGGGCAGGGCCACCTACGAGCAGTACTTC. Residues: CASSAAGRATYEQYF.

This clonotype was picked up many times. V gene TRBV12-3 or TRBV12-4 combines with J gene TRBJ2-4; D not resolved. This CDR3 has 12 residues. Trimming pared 4 bases from V and 9 bases from J, leaving 10 bases between. The CDR3 nucleotides read TGTGCCAGCAGTTATGACCCGGGCATTCAGTACTTC. Translated: CASSYDPGIQYF.

This clonotype was recorded a few times. The V gene is TRBV12-5, the J gene TRBJ2-4; D gene unclear. The DNA end lines up better with TRBJ2-7; the J call may be wrong. The CDR3 totals 16 residues. In germline, CDR1 is LGHNT, CDR2 FRNRAP. The CDR3 region has the DNA TGTGCTAGTGCCCTCACTGAACGGAATCCTTACTACGAGCAGTACTTC. Amino acid sequence: CASALTERNPYYEQYF.

This chain connects TRBV6-5 to TRBJ1-5; a possible D gene is TRBD1 (6 bases). The CDR3 totals 13 residues. CDR1 MNHEY and CDR2 SVGAGI come from the germline V gene. The V and J ends lost 6 bases and 7 bases respectively, with 13 bases between them. In DNA, the CDR3 is TGTGCCAGCAGCCCTAACAGGGACCAGCCCCAGCATTTT. It codes for CASSPNRDQPQHF.

This clonotype has more than one count but fewer than ten. The gene calls are TRBV7-8 and TRBJ1-5; 9 positions agree with TRBD1. The CDR3 is 17 amino acids. Germline V gene sequence: CDR1 SGHVS, CDR2 FQNEAQ. Unmatched junction bases numbered 8, after V lost 5 bases and J lost 0 bases. This CDR3 is CASSLDRGYYSNQPQHF. The CDR3 DNA sequence: TGTGCCAGCAGCCTGGACAGGGGATACTATAGCAATCAGCCCCAGCATTTT.

This rearrangement joins TRBV29-1 to TRBJ2-3; tentatively, D is TRBD1 or TRBD2 (5 bases each). V lost 7 bases to trimming and J lost 2 bases, with 13 bases between them. Germline V CDR1 and CDR2: SQVTM, ANQGSEA. The CDR3 spans 13 residues. DNA for the CDR3: TGCAGCGCTGGGGGACGGACCACAGATACGCAGTATTTT. It translates to CSAGGRTTDTQYF.

The rearrangement joins TRBV5-6 to TRBJ2-1, with D maybe TRBD2 (6 bases). Germline loops: CDR1 SGHDT, CDR2 YYEEEE. This CDR3 has 15 amino acids. V was cut by 4 bases and J by 8 bases, with 19 bases left in between. CDR3 sequence (DNA): TGTGCCAGCAGCCCAGGAGGGGAAGGGAGAGATGAGCAGTTCTTC. It is translated as CASSPGGEGRDEQFF.

This chain uses TRBV20-1 with TRBJ1-1, with D hard to call. V was clipped by 0 bases and J by 2 bases, with 7 bases between them. The CDR3 contains 13 residues. In germline, CDR1 is DFQATT, CDR2 SNEGSKA (reference sequence). CDR3 bases: TGCAGTGCTAGAGAACCAACTAACACTGAAGCTTTCTTT. Translated, it gives CSAREPTNTEAFF.

This clonotype came up once. The chain couples TRBV20-1 to TRBJ1-5; D perhaps matches TRBD1 (5 bases). This CDR3 spans 14 amino acids. The ends were cut back, 4 bases at V and 5 bases at J, with 15 bases in the middle. The germline V gene has CDR1 DFQATT and CDR2 SNEGSKA (reference sequence). The CDR3 spells CSATLPGTYQPQHF. The CDR3 DNA reads TGCAGTGCTACGCTTCCGGGGACCTATCAGCCCCAGCATTTT.

J is TRBJ2-5 and V is TRBV28, with 11 bases aligning to TRBD2. J gave up 1 base and V 5 bases, and 9 bases lay outside the gene matches. Per germline, CDR1 MDHEN and CDR2 SYDVKM. CDR3 size: 17 residues. The DNA for the CDR3 is TGTGCCAGCAGTCCAACCCCGGGACTAGCGGTCCAAGAGACCCAGTACTTC. The encoded protein is CASSPTPGLAVQETQYF.

V is TRBV20-1 and J is TRBJ2-1; possible D gene TRBD2, 5 bases. V was trimmed by 1 base and J by 0 bases, leaving 16 bases between them. Germline CDR1 DFQATT, CDR2 SNEGSKA (reference sequence). This CDR3 spans 17 amino acids. CDR3 sequence: CSARVTAGISSYNEQFF. As DNA, the CDR3 is TGCAGTGCTAGAGTCACCGCCGGGATTAGCTCCTACAATGAGCAGTTCTTC.

This clonotype was seen a handful of times. The CDR3, as DNA: TGCAGCGTTCTGGAAGTTGCTGAGCAGTTCTTC. It is translated as CSVLEVAEQFF. The genes are TRBV29-1 and TRBJ2-1, with D uncertain. CDR3 length equals 11 residues. Germline-derived CDR1 and CDR2 are SQVTM and ANQGSEA. V gave up 5 bases and J gave up 9 bases, with 11 bases separating them.

This clonotype was seen just once. The rearrangement links TRBV11-1 to TRBJ2-1; the match to TRBD1 covers 7 bases. Germline V gene data show CDR1 as SGHAT and CDR2 as FQDESV (reference sequence). Trimming removed 5 bases from V and 8 bases from J; junction bases left unmatched: 9. The CDR3 covers 14 residues. CDR3 sequence (DNA): TGTGCCAGCAGCCGCGACAGGGTAGGGGATGAGCAGTTCTTC. The encoded protein is CASSRDRVGDEQFF.

The V and J genes are TRBV9 and TRBJ2-7; a possible D gene is TRBD1 (6 bases). V was cut by 0 bases and J by 6 bases, with 10 bases left in between. CDR1 and CDR2 (germline): SGDLS, YYNGEE. This CDR3 has 13 amino acids. CDR3 in amino acids: CASSVVQGSEQYF. The CDR3 DNA sequence: TGTGCCAGCAGCGTAGTACAGGGAAGCGAGCAGTACTTC.

The chain uses TRBV6-1 and TRBJ2-7; a possible D gene is TRBD1 (6 bases). V was pared by 6 bases and J by 6 bases, with 15 bases between. The length of the CDR3 is 13 residues. Germline V CDR1 and CDR2: MNHNS, SASEGT. CDR3 coding DNA: TGTGCCAGCAGCGCAGAGGGGGATGGCGAGCAGTACTTC. This codes for CASSAEGDGEQYF.